This record covers a single T cell receptor (beta chain). The antigen is unknown. This specimen comes from a study of monozygotic twins with inflammatory bowel disease. Study-level points and caveats: For repertoire similarity, concordant twins did not differ from discordant twins, possibly because power was limited.

TCRdb re-called the 5' RACE reads, yielding one record per CDR3 amino acid sequence without DNA. Its table lists around 47,000 distinct CDR3 sequences. The blood volume drawn from each donor was 2.5 ml. Per the germline V gene, CDR1 is MDHEN and CDR2 is SYDVKM. The CDR3 spans 14 residues. The chain combines TRBV28 with TRBJ2-2; the TCRdb D gene call, TRBD1, has no DNA to confirm it. This TCR came from a human donor with ulcerative colitis or Crohn's disease, or a healthy co-twin of an affected twin (not recorded which). What was sequenced was blood. The CDR3 reads CASSSGVASGELFF.